This T cell receptor beta chain appears in the sequencing data of a study of OX40 agonist ivuxolimab in advanced cancers. Overall study context: At 82.7% male, the cohort had a mean age of 60 years, ranging from about 23 to 79. Study-level points and caveats: There was clonal expansion of CD4+ and CD8+ blood T cells by week 6 at 0.1 to 3.0 mg/kg.

Per the germline V gene, CDR1 is MNHNS and CDR2 is SASEGT. The length of the CDR3 is 14 residues. V was trimmed by 6 bases and J by 0 bases, leaving 9 bases between them. Method: immunoSEQ multiplex PCR; TCRdb's copy keeps in-frame clones and lacks some. The profile shows 55,000 to 70,000 clones, 84% of them singletons. Of note for this clone: Its antigen is currently unknown.

V usage is TRBV6-1 and J usage is TRBJ2-1; perhaps TRBD2 as D (5 bases). This sequence originates from an adult with an advanced solid tumor such as melanoma, head and neck, liver or kidney cancer. Sequences were derived from CD4+ or CD8+ T cells sorted from blood, sampled in a trial of the OX40 agonist ivuxolimab. The CDR3 region is CASSPAGSYNEQFF. DNA for the CDR3: TGTGCCAGCAGCCCCGCGGGCTCCTACAATGAGCAGTTCTTC.